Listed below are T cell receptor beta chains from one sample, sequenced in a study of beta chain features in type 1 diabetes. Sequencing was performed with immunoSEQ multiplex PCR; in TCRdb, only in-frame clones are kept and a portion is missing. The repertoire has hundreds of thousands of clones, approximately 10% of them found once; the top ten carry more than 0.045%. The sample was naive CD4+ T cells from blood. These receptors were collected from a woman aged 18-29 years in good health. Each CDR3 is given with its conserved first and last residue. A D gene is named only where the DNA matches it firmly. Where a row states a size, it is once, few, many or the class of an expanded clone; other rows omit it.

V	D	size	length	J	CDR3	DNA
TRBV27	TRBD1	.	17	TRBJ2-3	CASSSYGTGGPTDTQYF	TGTGCCAGCAGTTCTTACGGGACAGGGGGGCCAACAGATACGCAGTATTTT
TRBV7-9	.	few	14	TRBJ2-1	CASSLAMTRNEQFF	TGTGCCAGCAGCTTAGCAATGACGCGAAATGAGCAGTTCTTC
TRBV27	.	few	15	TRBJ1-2	CASRGRDQHNYGYTF	TGTGCCAGCAGGGGCAGGGACCAACATAACTATGGCTACACCTTC
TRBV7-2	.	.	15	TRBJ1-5	CASSAQTGRSQPQHF	TGTGCCAGCAGCGCGCAGACAGGACGGAGCCAGCCCCAGCATTTT
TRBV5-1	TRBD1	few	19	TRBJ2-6	CASRTDSGTGGAGANVLTF	TGCGCCAGCAGAACAGACTCCGGGACAGGGGGCGCTGGGGCCAACGTCCTGACTTTC
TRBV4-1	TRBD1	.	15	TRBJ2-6	CASSRTGVGANVLTF	TGCGCCAGCAGCCGAACAGGGGTTGGGGCCAACGTCCTGACTTTC
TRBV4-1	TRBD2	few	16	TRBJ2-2	CASSRSGTSSGGELFF	TGCGCCAGCAGCCGCTCCGGGACTAGCTCCGGCGGGGAGCTGTTTTTT
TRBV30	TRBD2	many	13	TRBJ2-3	CASSGGSTDTQYF	TGTGCCTCTTCGGGAGGGAGCACAGATACGCAGTATTTT
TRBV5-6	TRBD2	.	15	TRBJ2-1	CASSFLTLAGDEQFF	TGTGCCAGCAGCTTCTTGACACTAGCGGGAGATGAGCAGTTCTTC
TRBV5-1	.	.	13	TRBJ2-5	CASSAGMGETQYF	TGCGCCAGCAGCGCAGGGATGGGAGAGACCCAGTACTTC
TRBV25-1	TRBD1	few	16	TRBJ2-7	CARKGVLDRGRSEQYF	TGTGCCAGAAAAGGGGTCCTCGACAGGGGGCGGTCCGAGCAGTACTTC
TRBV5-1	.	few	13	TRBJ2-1	CASSWDTYNEQFF	TGCGCCAGCAGCTGGGACACCTACAATGAGCAGTTCTTC
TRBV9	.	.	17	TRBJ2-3	CASSVAQRLTRTDTQYF	TGTGCCAGCAGCGTAGCCCAAAGGTTAACCCGCACAGATACGCAGTATTTT
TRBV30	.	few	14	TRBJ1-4	CAWRNAGANEKLFF	TGTGCCTGGAGGAACGCAGGGGCTAATGAAAAACTGTTTTTT